One sample yielded the 29 T cell receptor beta chains listed below, sequenced in a study of blood T cell repertoires in COVID-19. Using immunoSEQ multiplex PCR, the repertoire was profiled, and TCRdb retains in-frame clones only, with some absent. The table has about 220,000 clones, about 90% seen once. Sequencing was performed on peripheral blood. The receptors come from a middle-aged man with active or convalescent COVID-19.

The chain links TRBV27 to TRBJ1-6; the D is unclear. Per germline, CDR1 MNHEY and CDR2 SMNVEV (reference sequence). The CDR3 is 15 residues long. Deletions cut 6 bases from V and 6 bases from J, with 15 bases between. CDR3 nucleotides: TGTGCCAGCAGCTTAGAAAGACACTTTAATTCACCCCTCCACTTT. This codes for CASSLERHFNSPLHF.

The chain employs TRBV28 and TRBJ1-6; D possibly corresponds to TRBD1 (6 bases). V was shortened by 5 bases and J by 18 bases, with 23 bases between the two germline ends. CDR1 and CDR2 from the germline V gene are MDHEN and SYDVKM. The CDR3 spans 14 residues. The CDR3 nucleotides are TGTGCCAGCAGTGGCGGGGGGCTAAAGGACCTTCACCACTTT. Translation gives CASSGGGLKDLHHF.

This clone is a singleton in its sample. This CDR3 reads CASRNRGLDSNQPQHF. The CDR3 region has the DNA TGTGCCAGCCGGAACAGGGGGCTTGATAGCAATCAGCCCCAGCATTTT. This chain uses TRBV3-1 (or the pseudogene TRBV3-2) with TRBJ1-5, with 9 bases matching TRBD1. The CDR3 has 16 residues. V shed 8 bases, J shed 0 bases, and the junction held 8 bases outside the gene matches. Germline V gene data show CDR1 as LGHDT and CDR2 as YNNKEL (reference sequence).

This clone was recorded once. V and J are TRBV3-1 (or the pseudogene TRBV3-2) and TRBJ1-5; a possible D gene is TRBD1 (5 bases). Looked up from germline, CDR1 is LGHDT and CDR2 is YNNKEL (reference sequence). V lost 4 bases and J 3 bases, leaving 7 bases between the germline ends. The CDR3 is 13 residues long. In DNA form, the CDR3 reads TGTGCCAGCAGCCGGGACTTCAATCAGCCCCAGCATTTT. It is translated as CASSRDFNQPQHF.

The V and J genes are TRBV28 and TRBJ1-3; D might be TRBD1 (6 bases). This CDR3 is 15 amino acids long. From germline, CDR1 is MDHEN and CDR2 SYDVKM. V lost 7 bases and J lost 0, with 13 bases in between. The CDR3 DNA follows: TGTGCCAGCACCCCGGACAGTAGCTCTGGAAACACCATATATTTT. Its translation: CASTPDSSSGNTIYF. Filled out from reference TRBV28 and TRBJ1-3, the complete variable domain reads DVKVTQSSRYLVKRTGEKVFLECVQDMDHENMFWYRQDPGLGLRLIYFSYDVKMKEKGDIPEGYSVSREKKERFSLILESASTNQTSMYLCASTPDSSSGNTIYFGEGSWLTVV.

The chain is built from TRBV6-5 and TRBJ1-5; D remains ambiguous. V lost 7 bases to trimming and J lost 6 bases, with 13 bases between them. In germline, CDR1 is MNHEY, CDR2 SVGAGI. The CDR3 is 13 amino acids. The CDR3 coding sequence is TGTGCCAGCAATTTGCGGGGTCGTCAGCCCCAGCATTTT. Protein product: CASNLRGRQPQHF.

The chain couples TRBV7-3 to TRBJ2-1; 11 nucleotides match TRBD1. J lost 5 bases, V lost 5 bases, and 5 bases had no gene match. The CDR3 length is 15 residues. CDR1 is SGHTA and CDR2 is FQGTGA in the germline V gene. CDR3 protein: CASSRRTGGNNEQFF. The CDR3 DNA sequence: TGTGCCAGCAGCCGTCGGACAGGGGGCAACAATGAGCAGTTCTTC.

In this sample, this clone turned up once. The chain carries TRBV9 and TRBJ2-7, with TRBD2 matching over 8 bases. The trim removed 0 bases at V and 1 base at J, leaving 12 bases unmatched. This CDR3 has 18 amino acids. The V gene's germline CDR1 is SGDLS and CDR2 YYNGEE. The CDR3 region is CASSVGASGWGNSYEQYF. The CDR3 nucleotides read TGTGCCAGCAGCGTAGGGGCTAGCGGGTGGGGGAATTCCTACGAGCAGTACTTC.

This chain links TRBV7-2 with TRBJ1-1; D gene unclear. Germline CDR1 and CDR2: SGHTA and FQGNSA. Trimming shortened V by 4 bases and J by 0 bases, and 9 bases separated the two germline ends. This CDR3 comprises 14 residues. CDR3 coding DNA: TGTGCCAGCAGCTCTAGACGGCTGAACACTGAAGCTTTCTTT. Translating it yields CASSSRRLNTEAFF.

This clone was observed once. The chain recombines TRBV9 with TRBJ2-1; the match to TRBD2 covers 13 bases. Germline values: CDR1 SGDLS, CDR2 YYNGEE. The CDR3 loop spans 18 amino acids. Trimming took 0 bases from V and 0 from J; bases not matched to a gene: 3. CDR3 bases: TGTGCCAGCAGCGTAGGACTAGCGGGAGGACCCTCCTACAATGAGCAGTTCTTC. Its translation is CASSVGLAGGPSYNEQFF.

This rearrangement joins TRBV7-2 to TRBJ1-5; TRBD1 matches at 7 bases. Losses at the gene ends were 1 base for V and 3 bases for J; bases not matched to a gene: 3. Germline CDR1 SGHTA, CDR2 FQGNSA. This CDR3 is built from 15 residues. In nucleotides, the CDR3 is TGTGCCAGCAGCTTAGTACAGGGGAACAATCAGCCCCAGCATTTT. Its protein is CASSLVQGNNQPQHF.

The chain joins TRBV28 to TRBJ2-7; 8 bases fit TRBD1. This CDR3 has 14 residues. Germline trimming cut 3 bases from V and 4 bases from J; bases unmatched to any gene: 5. Germline V CDR1 and CDR2: MDHEN, SYDVKM. The CDR3 coding sequence is TGTGCCAGCAGTTTGCAGGGGGCGCGATACGAGCAGTACTTC. Translation gives CASSLQGARYEQYF.

The chain is built from TRBV30 and TRBJ1-6, with TRBD1 as a possible D gene (5 bases). From germline, CDR1 is GTSNPN and CDR2 SVGIG (reference sequence). This CDR3 has 15 residues. V was clipped by 1 base and J by 8 bases, with 15 bases between them. For the CDR3, the DNA is TGTGCCTGGAGTGCATCGGGACTGCTGGATTCACCCCTCCACTTT. It yields the protein CAWSASGLLDSPLHF.

The chain couples TRBV5-8 to TRBJ1-1; D is uncertain. The length of the CDR3 is 15 residues. V lost 4 bases, J lost 0 bases, and 13 bases lay in between. Germline CDR1 reads SGHTS; CDR2 reads YDEGEE. The CDR3 spells CASSPLREMNTEAFF. The CDR3 bases are TGTGCCAGCAGCCCGCTCCGGGAGATGAACACTGAAGCTTTCTTT.

The chain has TRBV19 and TRBJ1-1; TRBD1 might be the D (5 bases). Trimming took off 3 bases at V and 1 base at J, with 15 bases between the two ends. CDR1 is LNHDA and CDR2 is SQIVND in the germline V gene (reference sequence). There are 16 residues in the CDR3. The CDR3: CASSMGGDWENTEAFF. CDR3 nucleotide sequence: TGTGCCAGTAGTATGGGGGGAGATTGGGAGAACACTGAAGCTTTCTTT.

This sequence joins TRBV30 and TRBJ1-1; weak D call: TRBD1 (6 bases). The germline CDR1 and CDR2 sequences are GTSNPN and SVGIG (reference sequence). CDR3 size: 12 residues. V lost 5 bases and J lost 6, with 13 bases in between. CDR3 region: CAWGQSPPEAFF. CDR3 nucleotides: TGTGCCTGGGGACAGTCGCCTCCTGAAGCTTTCTTT.

The chain couples TRBV18 to TRBJ2-2, with D perhaps TRBD2 (5 bases). This CDR3 is 15 amino acids long. Germline V CDR1 and CDR2: KGHSH, LQKENI. Between the trimmed V and J ends, which lost 3 bases and 6 bases, there was a span of 14 bases. The CDR3 protein is CASSPDRGLSGELFF. DNA for the CDR3: TGTGCCAGCTCACCGGATAGAGGGTTGTCCGGGGAGCTGTTTTTT.

The chain is built from TRBV2 and TRBJ1-2; 7 nucleotides match TRBD1. The CDR3 runs 16 residues. The V and J ends lost 7 bases and 0 bases, in that order; junction bases with no gene match: 11. Germline V lookup: CDR1 SNHLY, CDR2 FYNNEI. The CDR3: CASTLGQATANYGYTF. The CDR3 DNA reads as TGTGCCAGCACCCTAGGACAGGCCACAGCTAACTATGGCTACACCTTC. Combining the CDR3 with reference TRBV2 and TRBJ1-2 gives the whole variable domain EPEVTQTPSHQVTQMGQEVILRCVPISNHLYFYWYRQILGQKVEFLVSFYNNEISEKSEIFDDQFSVERPDGSNFTLKIRSTKLEDSAMYFCASTLGQATANYGYTFGSGTRLTVV.

V is TRBV5-6 and J is TRBJ1-1; 7 nucleotides align to TRBD1. The V segment lost 0 bases and the J segment 6 bases; nucleotides outside the gene matches: 8. This CDR3 is built from 15 residues. The germline V gene has CDR1 SGHDT and CDR2 YYEEEE. CDR3 nucleotides: TGTGCCAGCAGCTTGGTCCGGGACAGTTTTTCTGAAGCTTTCTTT. It is translated as CASSLVRDSFSEAFF. The full variable domain, rest sourced from reference TRBV5-6 and TRBJ1-1, is DAGVTQSPTHLIKTRGQQVTLRCSPKSGHDTVSWYQQALGQGPQFIFQYYEEEERQRGNFPDRFSGHQFPNYSSELNVNALLLGDSALYLCASSLVRDSFSEAFFGQGTRLTVV.

The chain carries TRBV9 and TRBJ2-1, with a weak D call TRBD2 (6 bases). The CDR3 is made up of 16 amino acids. V lost 3 bases to trimming and J lost 0 bases, with 13 bases between them. From germline, CDR1 is SGDLS and CDR2 YYNGEE. The CDR3 DNA reads TGTGCCAGCAGCGCGACTAGTGGTGCCTCCTACAATGAGCAGTTCTTC. Translation gives CASSATSGASYNEQFF. Full variable domain (missing parts from reference TRBV9 and TRBJ2-1): DSGVTQTPKHLITATGQRVTLRCSPRSGDLSVYWYQQSLDQGLQFLIQYYNGEERAKGNILERFSAQQFPDLHSELNLSSLELGDSALYFCASSATSGASYNEQFFGPGTRLTVL.

This clone is a singleton in its sample. The chain is built from TRBV13 and TRBJ2-1; D might be TRBD1 (5 bases). CDR1 PRHDT and CDR2 FYEKMQ come from the germline V gene (reference sequence). This CDR3 is built from 13 residues. Between the trimmed V and J ends, which lost 1 base and 10 bases, there was a span of 11 bases. The CDR3 DNA reads TGTGCCAGCAGCTTAGACAGGCGAGAGGAGCAGTTCTTC. It encodes CASSLDRREEQFF.

A note on this clone: A read error may account for a junction end that differs from germline. For the CDR3, the DNA is TGTGCCAGCAGTGAAATGTCGGGGCTAGGGGGCTTC. Translation: CASSEMSGLGGF. The J gene is TRBJ1-2, the V gene TRBV2; possibly TRBD1 for D (6 bases). From germline, CDR1 is SNHLY and CDR2 FYNNEI. This CDR3 comprises 12 residues.

The chain employs TRBV19 and TRBJ2-7; 8 nucleotides line up with TRBD1. The CDR3 loop spans 14 amino acids. The V segment lost 4 bases and the J segment 4 bases; nucleotides outside the gene matches: 6. Germline loops: CDR1 LNHDA, CDR2 SQIVND (reference sequence). CDR3 in amino acids: CASSSWTGQYEQYF. The DNA of the CDR3 is TGTGCCAGTAGTAGCTGGACAGGGCAATACGAGCAGTACTTC. Full variable domain (missing parts from reference TRBV19 and TRBJ2-7): DGGITQSPKYLFRKEGQNVTLSCEQNLNHDAMYWYRQDPGQGLRLIYYSQIVNDFQKGDIAEGYSVSREKKESFPLTVTSAQKNPTAFYLCASSSWTGQYEQYFGPGTRLTVT.

The chain combines TRBV9 with TRBJ1-3, with D possibly TRBD1 on 5 matching bases. V was shortened by 4 bases and J by 2 bases, with 10 bases between the two germline ends. The CDR3 sequence is 14 residues long. Germline values: CDR1 SGDLS, CDR2 YYNGEE. The CDR3 DNA follows: TGTGCCAGCAGCCGGGACTCTACTGGAAACACCATATATTTT. It is translated as CASSRDSTGNTIYF.

This chain links TRBV19 with TRBJ2-7; 8 positions agree with TRBD2. The length of the CDR3 is 16 residues. CDR1 LNHDA and CDR2 SQIVND come from the germline V gene (reference sequence). Germline trimming cut 2 bases from V and 3 bases from J; bases unmatched to any gene: 9. CDR3 DNA: TGTGCCAGTAGTATATTCGGAGCTAGCGGGCTCTACGAGCAGTACTTC. Translation: CASSIFGASGLYEQYF.

CDR3 sequence (DNA): TGTGCCATCAGTGAGCGTAGTTATGACTACGAGCAGTACTTC. Its protein is CAISERSYDYEQYF. J is TRBJ2-7 and V is TRBV10-3; D ambiguous. The germline V and J ends were trimmed by 2 bases and 3 bases, with 11 bases remaining between them. Germline-derived CDR1 and CDR2 are ENHRY and SYGVKD. CDR3 length: 14 residues.

The V and J genes are TRBV28 and TRBJ1-3, with D possibly TRBD1 on 6 matching bases. Germline-derived CDR1 and CDR2 are MDHEN and SYDVKM. The CDR3 runs 16 residues. V lost 2 bases and J 2 bases, leaving 13 bases between the germline ends. The DNA for the CDR3 is TGTGCCAGCAGTTTAGGGCAGGGGAGAACTGGAAACACCATATATTTT. Its translation: CASSLGQGRTGNTIYF.

The chain couples TRBV21-1 to TRBJ2-6; the table names TRBD1, a call not compared with the DNA. TRBV21-1 is a pseudogene segment. The length of the CDR3 is 20 residues. The chain's CDR3 is CASSKALGGQGAQGANVLTF. The CDR3 nucleotides are TGTGCCAGCAGCAAAGCGCTCGGAGGCCAGGGGGCGCAAGGGGCCAACGTCCTGACTTTC.

The chain is built from TRBV12-3 or TRBV12-4 and TRBJ1-1; 7 bases fit TRBD1. This CDR3 is 11 amino acids long. V was clipped by 6 bases and J by 10 bases; unmatched bases: 5. CDR3 loop: CASSPRQGAFF. CDR3 sequence (DNA): TGTGCCAGCAGCCCCCGACAGGGAGCTTTCTTT.